Below, 15 T cell receptor beta chains from the same sample are listed, as sequenced in a study of blood T cell repertoires in COVID-19 (dated by TCRdb to the early 2020s). Library prep was done by the immunoSEQ multiplex PCR assay. This immuneACCESS table, as held by TCRdb, lists in-frame sequences with V and J called but not all clones. Of the missing ones, under half trace to an unresolved V gene in checked studies; the others have no known cause. The sample table records about 220,000 clones; around 81% of these occur just once. The ten largest make up around 3% of the sample. Sequenced: peripheral blood. Receptors originate from a young woman who had recovered from COVID-19.

The chain employs TRBV5-1 and TRBJ1-1; the match to TRBD1 covers 9 bases. This CDR3 has 16 amino acids. The V and J ends lost 2 bases and 3 bases, in that order; junction bases with no gene match: 8. CDR1 is SGHRS, CDR2 YFSETQ, per germline. The CDR3 region has the DNA TGCGCCAGCAGCTTTGGGGACAGGGATATCCACACTGAAGCTTTCTTT. Its protein is CASSFGDRDIHTEAFF.

The chain combines TRBV30 with TRBJ2-5, with 10 nucleotides matching TRBD2. The trim removed 7 bases at V and 5 bases at J, leaving 4 bases unmatched. The CDR3 is 12 amino acids. Germline CDR1 and CDR2: GTSNPN and SVGIG (reference sequence). CDR3 in amino acids: CASEREGETQYF. CDR3 bases: TGTGCCTCTGAGCGGGAGGGGGAGACCCAGTACTTC.

The V and J genes are TRBV9 and TRBJ1-6, with D possibly being TRBD1 (5 bases). The ends were cut back, 3 bases at V and 4 bases at J, with 14 bases in the middle. From germline, CDR1 is SGDLS and CDR2 YYNGEE. This CDR3 region has 16 residues. The CDR3 sequence: CASSAAGLLYNSPLHF. The CDR3 bases are TGTGCCAGCAGCGCAGCGGGACTTCTTTATAATTCACCCCTCCACTTT.

The chain is built from TRBV19 and TRBJ2-1; 12 positions agree with TRBD2. V lost 10 bases and J lost 2; bases outside the gene matches: 12. The CDR3 totals 17 residues. Germline V gene data show CDR1 as LNHDA and CDR2 as SQIVND (reference sequence). CDR3 loop: CATPGRLAGDPYNEQFF. CDR3 DNA sequence: TGTGCCACCCCGGGACGACTAGCGGGAGACCCCTACAATGAGCAGTTCTTC.

Turning to this clone: This specimen includes other DNA sequences encoding the same CDR3. V and J are TRBV28 and TRBJ1-2; 8 nucleotides match TRBD1. V dropped 3 bases and J dropped 8; count of bases not matched to a gene: 2. The CDR3 contains 12 residues. Germline CDR1 is MDHEN and CDR2 is SYDVKM. The CDR3 nucleotides are TGTGCCAGCAGTTTCAGGGGGCGGGGCTACACCTTC. Its protein is CASSFRGRGYTF.

The table lists this clone with a count of one. V is TRBV10-3 and J is TRBJ1-5; TRBD1 aligns across 10 bases. This CDR3 is 15 amino acids long. CDR1 ENHRY and CDR2 SYGVKD come from the germline V gene. With 10 bases clipped from V and 2 bases from J, the junction kept 8 bases outside the gene matches. CDR3 in amino acids: CATQTGTGGNQPQHF. As DNA, the CDR3 is TGTGCCACTCAAACCGGGACAGGGGGCAATCAGCCCCAGCATTTT.

The CDR3 DNA is TGCGCCAGCAGCCAAGGTCTTCGGAGACTCTTGAACACTGAAGCTTTCTTT. Translating gives CASSQGLRRLLNTEAFF. V usage is TRBV4-1 and J usage is TRBJ1-1; unclear D gene. Looked up from germline, CDR1 is MGHRA and CDR2 is YSYEKL. Trimming stripped 1 base from V and 0 bases from J, with 15 bases between. The CDR3 extends over 17 amino acids.

This clone was detected a few times. The V gene is TRBV10-2, the J gene TRBJ2-6, with TRBD1 as a possible D gene (6 bases). The CDR3 has 19 residues. CDR1 WSHSY and CDR2 SAAADI come from the germline V gene. The germline V and J ends were trimmed by 2 bases and 2 bases, with 19 bases remaining between them. The CDR3: CASSEGARQVLTGANVLTF. The CDR3 region has the DNA TGCGCCAGCAGTGAGGGGGCCCGACAGGTACTTACTGGGGCCAACGTCCTGACTTTC.

The rearrangement joins TRBV9 to TRBJ1-4, with TRBD1 matching over 8 bases. The CDR3 spans 14 residues. The junction had 5 bases not matched to a gene; V was cut back by 3 bases and J by 7 bases. Per germline, CDR1 SGDLS and CDR2 YYNGEE. The DNA for the CDR3 is TGTGCCAGCAGCGCCCGGACAGGGAGTGAAAAACTGTTTTTT. It encodes CASSARTGSEKLFF.

This clone was detected ten times or more. The rearrangement joins TRBV7-2 to TRBJ1-1, with 9 bases that match TRBD1. The V segment lost 1 base and the J segment 4 bases; nucleotides outside the gene matches: 1. CDR3 size: 14 residues. Per the germline V gene, CDR1 is SGHTA and CDR2 is FQGNSA. CDR3 nucleotide sequence: TGTGCCAGCAGCTTAGTGACAGGGGGCACTGAAGCTTTCTTT. Amino acids: CASSLVTGGTEAFF. Variable domain in full (rest from reference TRBV7-2 and TRBJ1-1): GAGVSQSPSNKVTEKGKDVELRCDPISGHTALYWYRQSLGQGLEFLIYFQGNSAPDKSGLPSDRFSAERTGGSVSTLTIQRTQQEDSAVYLCASSLVTGGTEAFFGQGTRLTVV.

This chain joins TRBV30 and TRBJ2-1; 7 bases agree with TRBD1. V trimming: 1 base; J trimming: 10 bases; junction bases outside the gene matches: 7. The CDR3 length is 13 residues. Germline loops: CDR1 GTSNPN, CDR2 SVGIG (reference sequence). CDR3 coding DNA: TGTGCCTGGAGTGGACAGGGAGCTAACGAGCAGTTCTTC. It translates to CAWSGQGANEQFF.

About this clone itself: Other DNA sequences of this sample code for an identical CDR3. V is TRBV7-3 and J is TRBJ2-2; 8 bases align to TRBD2. After removal of 3 bases from V and 2 bases from J, the junction contained 5 bases not matched to a gene. The CDR3 runs 16 residues. The germline V gene has CDR1 SGHTA and CDR2 FQGTGA. The DNA of the CDR3 is TGTGCCAGCAGCTTCGCGGGAGGTCCCAACACCGGGGAGCTGTTTTTT. Protein: CASSFAGGPNTGELFF.

The gene calls are TRBV28 and TRBJ2-7; 9 bases are a match to TRBD1. The ends lost 6 bases at V and 3 bases at J; junction bases unmatched: 6. The CDR3 runs 14 residues. CDR1 and CDR2 from the germline V gene are MDHEN and SYDVKM. In DNA, the CDR3 is TGTGCCAGCAGAGGAGGACAGGGGATCTACGAGCAGTACTTC. Protein sequence: CASRGGQGIYEQYF.

This clone is a singleton in its sample. The chain combines TRBV2 with TRBJ2-5; 7 positions agree with TRBD2. CDR3 size: 12 residues. Germline V gene sequence: CDR1 SNHLY, CDR2 FYNNEI. Unmatched junction bases numbered 5, after V lost 8 bases and J lost 5 bases. CDR3 DNA: TGTGCCAGCGGCCCGCGGGGGGAGACCCAGTACTTC. Residues: CASGPRGETQYF. The full variable domain, rest sourced from reference TRBV2 and TRBJ2-5, is EPEVTQTPSHQVTQMGQEVILRCVPISNHLYFYWYRQILGQKVEFLVSFYNNEISEKSEIFDDQFSVERPDGSNFTLKIRSTKLEDSAMYFCASGPRGETQYFGPGTRLLVL.

The chain is built from TRBV7-9 and TRBJ2-3, with 13 bases matching TRBD2. Germline V gene sequence: CDR1 SEHNR, CDR2 FQNEAQ (reference sequence). The CDR3 extends over 19 amino acids. With 5 bases clipped from V and 1 base from J, the junction kept 12 bases outside the gene matches. The DNA of the CDR3 is TGTGCCAGCAGCCTTGGACTAGCGGGAGTTCCGTGGGGCACAGATACGCAGTATTTT. Amino acids: CASSLGLAGVPWGTDTQYF.